Below, 27 T cell receptor beta chains from the same sample are listed, as sequenced in a study of shared clonotypes between healthy human individuals. This table comes from immunoSEQ multiplex PCR, and its TCRdb copy is limited to in-frame clones, with some not included. The sample lists about 2.1 million clones, 93% occurring once. Naive CD8 cells, CD45RO-negative and positively selected for CCR7, excluded terminally differentiated effector memory CD45RA+ cells. Sequencing was done on a sample of naive CD8+ T cells from PBMCs. All receptors come from a man between 18 and 35 years old in good health. Some clones in this sample may be carry-over from other donors' samples.

V is TRBV5-8 and J is TRBJ2-7; no definite D call. V lost 4 bases and J 3 bases, leaving 20 bases between the germline ends. This CDR3 spans 16 amino acids. Germline V CDR1 and CDR2: SGHTS, YDEGEE. The CDR3 DNA reads TGTGCCAGCAGCCACGGAGCTCTCCCAGCAGGCTACGAGCAGTACTTC. Protein sequence: CASSHGALPAGYEQYF.

The rearrangement joins TRBV6-5 to TRBJ2-1, with 12 bases identical to TRBD2. The CDR3 sequence is 15 residues long. The J segment lost 9 bases and the V segment lost 2 bases, leaving 5 bases of the junction unmatched. Germline V CDR1 and CDR2: MNHEY, SVGAGI. This CDR3 is CASSYRLAGVGEQFF. The CDR3 DNA is TGTGCCAGCAGTTACCGACTAGCGGGAGTCGGTGAGCAGTTCTTC.

This chain links TRBV29-1 with TRBJ2-5; D may be TRBD2 (5 bases). Germline V gene data show CDR1 as SQVTM and CDR2 as ANQGSEA. V was shortened by 0 bases and J by 9 bases, with 23 bases between the two germline ends. This CDR3 is built from 16 residues. This CDR3 is CSVEDWAEDPSGAQYF. Here the CDR3 DNA reads TGCAGCGTTGAAGATTGGGCGGAAGACCCCTCCGGGGCCCAGTACTTC.

The chain links TRBV11-1 to TRBJ1-1; 7 bases map to TRBD1. CDR3 size: 15 residues. J was trimmed by 6 bases and V by 4 bases; bases with no gene match: 11. Looked up from germline, CDR1 is SGHAT and CDR2 is FQDESV (reference sequence). The CDR3 loop reads CASSSPRQGGSEAFF. The CDR3 nucleotides are TGTGCCAGCAGCTCCCCAAGACAGGGAGGGTCTGAAGCTTTCTTT.

V gene TRBV6-5 combines with J gene TRBJ2-1; no clear D gene. Germline-derived CDR1 and CDR2 are MNHEY and SVGAGI. The CDR3 totals 15 residues. V lost 0 bases and J lost 5, with 11 bases in between. The CDR3 DNA reads as TGTGCCAGCAGTTACTCGTCTGGCAGCCACAATGAGCAGTTCTTC. Protein sequence: CASSYSSGSHNEQFF.

V and J are TRBV2 and TRBJ2-1; possible D gene TRBD2, 6 bases. This CDR3 has 14 residues. Per the germline V gene, CDR1 is SNHLY and CDR2 is FYNNEI. Trimming took off 8 bases at V and 5 bases at J, with 16 bases between the two ends. CDR3 DNA: TGTGCCAGCGGCCCATGGGACTCTAACAATGAGCAGTTCTTC. It codes for CASGPWDSNNEQFF. The full variable domain, with the rest looked up from reference TRBV2 and TRBJ2-1, is EPEVTQTPSHQVTQMGQEVILRCVPISNHLYFYWYRQILGQKVEFLVSFYNNEISEKSEIFDDQFSVERPDGSNFTLKIRSTKLEDSAMYFCASGPWDSNNEQFFGPGTRLTVL.

The chain employs TRBV5-1 and TRBJ2-7; 7 bases line up with TRBD1. Germline lookup yields CDR1 SGHRS and CDR2 YFSETQ. V lost 5 bases and J lost 3; bases outside the gene matches: 5. The CDR3 is 13 residues long. CDR3 amino acids: CASSYRGDYEQYF. The CDR3 DNA reads TGCGCCAGCAGTTACAGGGGTGACTACGAGCAGTACTTC.

V is TRBV6-5 and J is TRBJ1-1; D uncertain. The CDR3 is 15 residues long. Germline V gene lookup returns CDR1 MNHEY and CDR2 SVGAGI. V was shortened by 0 bases and J by 5 bases, with 13 bases between the two germline ends. The CDR3 DNA reads as TGTGCCAGCAGTTACTCGAGACTCCCGAAGACTGAAGCTTTCTTT. Its protein is CASSYSRLPKTEAFF.

The chain combines TRBV27 with TRBJ1-4, with D perhaps matching TRBD1 (6 bases). From germline, CDR1 is MNHEY and CDR2 SMNVEV (reference sequence). The CDR3 loop spans 14 amino acids. Trimming took 6 bases from V and 7 from J, leaving 15 bases between them. The DNA of the CDR3 is TGTGCCAGCAGCCGACAGGCCGGCGGTGAAAAACTGTTTTTT. This gives the protein CASSRQAGGEKLFF.

The chain employs TRBV2 and TRBJ2-7, with D possibly being TRBD1 (6 bases). Trimming removed 7 bases at V and 0 bases at J, with 16 bases between. The germline V gene has CDR1 SNHLY and CDR2 FYNNEI. CDR3 length equals 15 residues. DNA of the CDR3: TGTGCCAGCAACAGATTCCGGGACAACTCCTACGAGCAGTACTTC. It codes for CASNRFRDNSYEQYF.

V is TRBV13 and J is TRBJ2-5; D perhaps matches TRBD2 (5 bases). Looked up from germline, CDR1 is PRHDT and CDR2 is FYEKMQ (reference sequence). The germline V and J ends were trimmed by 6 bases and 2 bases, with 13 bases remaining between them. This CDR3 contains 14 residues. The DNA for the CDR3 is TGTGCCAGCAGTCCGAGGGCCTTGCAAGAGACCCAGTACTTC. This sequence encodes CASSPRALQETQYF.

The chain is built from TRBV18 and TRBJ2-5, with D hard to call. Trimming took 2 bases from V and 1 from J, leaving 11 bases between them. The CDR3 is made up of 15 amino acids. CDR1 is KGHSH, CDR2 LQKENI, per germline. The CDR3 spells CASSPSRHPQETQYF. The CDR3 DNA reads TGTGCCAGCTCACCATCAAGACACCCCCAAGAGACCCAGTACTTC. Full variable domain (missing parts from reference TRBV18 and TRBJ2-5): NAGVMQNPRHLVRRRGQEARLRCSPMKGHSHVYWYRQLPEEGLKFMVYLQKENIIDESGMPKERFSAEFPKEGPSILRIQQVVRGDSAAYFCASSPSRHPQETQYFGPGTRLLVL.

The CDR3 loop reads CASSSASGSLHEQYF. Written as DNA, the CDR3 is TGTGCCAGCAGCTCGGCTAGCGGGAGTCTGCACGAGCAGTACTTC. The J gene is TRBJ2-7, the V gene TRBV7-9, with 10 nucleotides matching TRBD2. This CDR3 contains 15 residues. V lost 4 bases, J lost 5 bases, and 8 bases stayed unmatched. Germline CDR1 is SEHNR and CDR2 is FQNEAQ (reference sequence).

The J gene is TRBJ1-5, the V gene TRBV7-8; 9 nucleotides align to TRBD1. CDR1 and CDR2 from the germline V gene are SGHVS and FQNEAQ. J lost 6 bases, V lost 5 bases, and 2 bases had no gene match. The CDR3 length is 13 residues. The CDR3 loop reads CASSMTGGQPQHF. DNA for the CDR3: TGTGCCAGCAGCATGACAGGGGGTCAGCCCCAGCATTTT. Together with reference TRBV7-8 and TRBJ1-5, the CDR3 gives the full variable domain: GAGVSQSPRYKVAKRGQDVALRCDPISGHVSLFWYQQALGQGPEFLTYFQNEAQLDKSGLPSDRFFAERPEGSVSTLKIQRTQQEDSAVYLCASSMTGGQPQHFGDGTRLSIL.

This chain joins TRBV29-1 and TRBJ2-7, with 8 bases that match TRBD1. V trimming: 8 bases; J trimming: 2 bases; junction bases outside the gene matches: 8. Germline CDR1 is SQVTM and CDR2 is ANQGSEA. The CDR3 covers 13 residues. The CDR3 sequence is CSIRTGQTYEQYF. The CDR3 nucleotides are TGCAGCATTAGGACAGGGCAAACCTACGAGCAGTACTTC.

V and J are TRBV9 and TRBJ2-3; TRBD2 is a possible D gene (6 bases). Germline V lookup: CDR1 SGDLS, CDR2 YYNGEE. This CDR3 contains 15 residues. Trimming removed 3 bases from V and 2 bases from J, with 13 bases in between. The CDR3 nucleotides read TGTGCCAGCAGCGATCGGGGGAGACCCACAGATACGCAGTATTTT. Translated, it gives CASSDRGRPTDTQYF.

The chain couples TRBV15 to TRBJ1-5; 11 positions match TRBD1. The CDR3 totals 15 residues. V was pared by 3 bases and J by 4 bases, with 2 bases of the junction left unmatched. Germline CDR1 and CDR2: LNHNV and YYDKDF (reference sequence). The CDR3 nucleotides read TGTGCCACCAGCAGGGACAGGGGGCAAAATCAGCCCCAGCATTTT. This gives the protein CATSRDRGQNQPQHF.

This sequence joins TRBV6-1 and TRBJ2-7; TRBD1 agrees at 8 bases. The CDR3 covers 14 residues. V shed 5 bases and J 2 bases; nucleotides not matched to a gene: 5. The V gene's germline CDR1 is MNHNS and CDR2 SASEGT. In DNA, the CDR3 is TGTGCCAGCAGTTGGACAGGGTATCCCTACGAGCAGTACTTC. This translates into CASSWTGYPYEQYF.

Only one count was recorded for this clone. The chain has TRBV14 and TRBJ1-2; 7 positions match TRBD1. Germline V gene sequence: CDR1 SGHDN, CDR2 FVKESK. J was trimmed by 7 bases and V by 0 bases; bases with no gene match: 11. There are 16 residues in the CDR3. The CDR3 region is CASSQDRGGLQSGYTF. The CDR3 coding sequence is TGTGCCAGCAGCCAAGACCGAGGGGGCCTCCAGAGTGGCTACACCTTC. Full variable domain (missing parts from reference TRBV14 and TRBJ1-2): EAGVTQFPSHSVIEKGQTVTLRCDPISGHDNLYWYRRVMGKEIKFLLHFVKESKQDESGMPNNRFLAERTGGTYSTLKVQPAELEDSGVYFCASSQDRGGLQSGYTFGSGTRLTVV.

The CDR3 is CASRPDRGPSSYEQYF. DNA for the CDR3: TGTGCCAGCAGACCGGACAGGGGGCCGAGCTCCTACGAGCAGTACTTC. The chain links TRBV11-2 to TRBJ2-7; 11 bases are a match to TRBD1. Germline CDR1 reads SGHAT; CDR2 reads FQNNGV. V lost 6 bases, J lost 0 bases, and 7 bases stayed unmatched. This CDR3 has 16 residues. Together with reference TRBV11-2 and TRBJ2-7, the CDR3 gives the full variable domain: EAGVAQSPRYKIIEKRQSVAFWCNPISGHATLYWYQQILGQGPKLLIQFQNNGVVDDSQLPKDRFSAERLKGVDSTLKIQPAKLEDSAVYLCASRPDRGPSSYEQYFGPGTRLTVT.

The rearrangement uses TRBV9 and TRBJ1-2, with D perhaps TRBD1 (5 bases). From germline, CDR1 is SGDLS and CDR2 YYNGEE. Trimming took off 3 bases at V and 7 bases at J, with 10 bases between the two ends. This CDR3 region has 12 residues. CDR3 sequence reads: CASSGPRGGYTF. The CDR3 nucleotides read TGTGCCAGCAGCGGGCCGAGGGGTGGCTACACCTTC.

Comments on this clone: One end of the junction does not line up with germline, which may come from a read error. This chain joins TRBV27 and TRBJ1-4, with D uncertain. Germline CDR1 and CDR2: MNHEY and SMNVEV (reference sequence). The CDR3 is 17 residues long. Here the CDR3 reads CASGFISLGATNEKLFF. The CDR3 DNA reads as TGTGCCAGCGGTTTTATCTCTCTTGGAGCGACTAATGAAAAACTGTTTTTT.

The genes are TRBV29-1 and TRBJ2-1, with TRBD1 matching over 9 bases. This CDR3 comprises 14 residues. Germline V lookup: CDR1 SQVTM, CDR2 ANQGSEA. J was trimmed by 7 bases and V by 3 bases; bases with no gene match: 7. This CDR3 reads CSVEETGGINEQFF. The CDR3 DNA reads as TGCAGCGTTGAGGAGACAGGGGGTATTAATGAGCAGTTCTTC.

The chain uses TRBV4-2 and TRBJ2-7, with D possibly TRBD1 on 5 matching bases. Germline values: CDR1 LGHNA, CDR2 YNFKEQ. The CDR3 spans 17 residues. Trimming removed 8 bases at V and 2 bases at J, with 25 bases between. The CDR3 here is CASQVTPTENSPYEQYF. CDR3 sequence (DNA): TGTGCCAGCCAGGTTACTCCGACAGAGAATTCTCCCTACGAGCAGTACTTC.

This clone showed up just once. The chain has TRBV2 and TRBJ2-7; TRBD2 agrees at 7 bases. Germline V gene data show CDR1 as SNHLY and CDR2 as FYNNEI. This CDR3 region has 19 residues. V shed 6 bases and J 0 bases; nucleotides not matched to a gene: 20. DNA for the CDR3: TGTGCCAGCAGCGGGGAGGGCAAAGTAGGCGGGCCCAACTCCTACGAGCAGTACTTC. It is translated as CASSGEGKVGGPNSYEQYF.

The chain employs TRBV9 and TRBJ1-2; 9 bases match TRBD1. Germline CDR1 reads SGDLS; CDR2 reads YYNGEE. This CDR3 has 13 residues. Trimming at V came to 8 bases and at J to 2 bases, leaving 4 bases not matched to a gene. CDR3 region: CASTDRGNYGYTF. The CDR3 region has the DNA TGTGCCAGTACGGACAGGGGAAACTATGGCTACACCTTC.

V and J are TRBV18 and TRBJ2-7; 7 positions agree with TRBD2. CDR1 and CDR2 from the germline V gene are KGHSH and LQKENI. The V and J ends lost 0 bases and 0 bases, in that order; junction bases with no gene match: 2. This CDR3 comprises 15 residues. The CDR3 DNA follows: TGTGCCAGCTCACCACCAGCGGGGCTCTCCTACGAGCAGTACTTC. This codes for CASSPPAGLSYEQYF.